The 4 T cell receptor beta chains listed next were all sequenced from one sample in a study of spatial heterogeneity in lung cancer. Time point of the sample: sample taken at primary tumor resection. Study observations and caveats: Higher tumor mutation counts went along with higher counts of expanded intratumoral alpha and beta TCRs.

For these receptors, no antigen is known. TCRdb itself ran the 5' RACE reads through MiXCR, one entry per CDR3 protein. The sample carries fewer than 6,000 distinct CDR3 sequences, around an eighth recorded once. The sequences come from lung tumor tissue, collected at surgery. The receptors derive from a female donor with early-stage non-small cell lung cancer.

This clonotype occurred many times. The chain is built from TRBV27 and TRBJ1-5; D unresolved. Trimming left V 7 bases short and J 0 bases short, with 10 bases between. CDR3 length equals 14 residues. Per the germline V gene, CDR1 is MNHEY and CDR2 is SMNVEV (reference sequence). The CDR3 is CASMAWGSNQPQHF. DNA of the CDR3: TGTGCCAGCATGGCCTGGGGTAGCAATCAGCCCCAGCATTTT.

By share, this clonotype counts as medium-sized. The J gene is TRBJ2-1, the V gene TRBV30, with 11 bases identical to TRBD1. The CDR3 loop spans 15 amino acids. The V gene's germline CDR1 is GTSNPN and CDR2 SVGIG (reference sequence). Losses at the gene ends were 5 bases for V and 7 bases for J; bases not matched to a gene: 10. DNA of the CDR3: TGTGCCTGGTCGTCCGGGACAGGGGGGAGGAATGAGCAGTTCTTC. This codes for CAWSSGTGGRNEQFF.

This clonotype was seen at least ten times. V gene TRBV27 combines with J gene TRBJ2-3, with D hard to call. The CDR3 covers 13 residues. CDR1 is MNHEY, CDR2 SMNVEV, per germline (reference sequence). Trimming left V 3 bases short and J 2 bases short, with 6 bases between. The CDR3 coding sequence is TGTGCCAGCAGTTTTACCTACACAGATACGCAGTATTTT. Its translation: CASSFTYTDTQYF.

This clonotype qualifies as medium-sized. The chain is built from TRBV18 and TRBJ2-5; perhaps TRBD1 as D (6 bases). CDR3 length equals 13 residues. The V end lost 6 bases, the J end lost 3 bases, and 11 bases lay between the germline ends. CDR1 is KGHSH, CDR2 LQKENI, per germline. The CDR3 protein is CASSSGTKETQYF. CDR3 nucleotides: TGTGCCAGCTCGTCCGGGACAAAAGAGACCCAGTACTTC.